This record looks at one TCR beta chain sequence and its context. This entry belongs to a study of blood T cell repertoires in COVID-19. About the study: The origin of the acute and convalescent COVID-19 samples was the United States, Italy and Spain. T cells, B-cell-depleted T cells, or PBMCs provided the cDNA or gDNA that served as material.

The CDR3 is 17 amino acids. CDR1 and CDR2 from the germline V gene are GTSNPN and SVGIG (reference sequence). J was trimmed by 0 bases and V by 4 bases; bases with no gene match: 9. Per the original methods: Cell counts per sample came from amplifying reference gene primers. The table came from immunoSEQ multiplex PCR; TCRdb's copy has only in-frame clones and leaves some out. Clone size and the V and J calls come from that table; the DNA yielded D and trimming. The table records 26,000 or so clones, about 71% of them present only once. This chain uses TRBV30 with TRBJ2-6; TRBD1 agrees at 7 bases. The receptor was isolated from a man aged 55 to 70 with active or convalescent COVID-19. The sample taken for sequencing was peripheral blood. The CDR3 is CAWTRGRSRSGANVLTF. The DNA of the CDR3 is TGTGCCTGGACGAGGGGGCGATCCCGCTCTGGGGCCAACGTCCTGACTTTC.